One sample yielded the 32 T cell receptor beta chains listed below, sequenced in a study of blood T cell repertoires in COVID-19. The method was immunoSEQ multiplex PCR; TCRdb's version includes in-frame clones alone and lacks a portion of them. The top ten hold roughly 1.2% of the sample, which has fewer than 200,000 clones, about 85% seen once. The source material was peripheral blood. The receptors shown here come from a man aged 55 to 70 who had recovered from COVID-19.

The rearrangement links TRBV6-2 or TRBV6-3 to TRBJ2-1; 10 positions agree with TRBD2. With V trimmed by 3 bases and J by 0 bases, 14 bases remained unmatched. The CDR3 is made up of 20 amino acids. Germline V CDR1 and CDR2: MNHEY, SVGEGT. CDR3 sequence (DNA): TGTGCCAGCAGTTATCTCTTTGGGCTAGCGGGGGATAACTCCTACAATGAGCAGTTCTTC. This translates into CASSYLFGLAGDNSYNEQFF.

The chain couples TRBV3-1 (or the pseudogene TRBV3-2) to TRBJ2-3, with D possibly matching TRBD1 (5 bases). Germline V gene data show CDR1 as LGHDT and CDR2 as YNNKEL (reference sequence). Trimming pared 2 bases from V and 6 bases from J, leaving 9 bases between. This CDR3 region has 13 residues. CDR3 region: CASSQQGADTQYF. The CDR3 coding sequence is TGTGCCAGCAGCCAACAAGGGGCGGATACGCAGTATTTT.

The chain joins TRBV20-1 to TRBJ1-5, with D perhaps TRBD1 (5 bases). The CDR3 contains 15 residues. Germline V lookup: CDR1 DFQATT, CDR2 SNEGSKA (reference sequence). Trimming pared 3 bases from V and 6 bases from J, leaving 18 bases between. CDR3 nucleotide sequence: TGCAGTGCTAGTCATGACGGGGGGGTAGGTCAGCCCCAGCATTTT. Protein product: CSASHDGGVGQPQHF.

This clone was counted a single time. The chain employs TRBV5-1 and TRBJ1-6; D unclear. The CDR3 extends over 15 amino acids. Germline values: CDR1 SGHRS, CDR2 YFSETQ. V was clipped by 0 bases and J by 4 bases, with 8 bases between them. DNA for the CDR3: TGCGCCAGCAGCTTGGCGGGGAATTATAATTCACCCCTCCACTTT. It specifies CASSLAGNYNSPLHF.

This chain links TRBV5-1 with TRBJ1-4; D unclear. V was cut by 1 base and J by 3 bases, with 10 bases left in between. The CDR3 runs to 15 residues. CDR1 and CDR2 from the germline V gene are SGHRS and YFSETQ. In nucleotides, the CDR3 is TGCGCCAGCAGCTTGTCGGGGTCGTCTAATGAAAAACTGTTTTTT. Its translation is CASSLSGSSNEKLFF. The variable domain in full, completed from reference TRBV5-1 and TRBJ1-4, reads KAGVTQTPRYLIKTRGQQVTLSCSPISGHRSVSWYQQTPGQGLQFLFEYFSETQRNKGNFPGRFSGRQFSNSRSEMNVSTLELGDSALYLCASSLSGSSNEKLFFGSGTQLSVL.

This clone was seen only once. The J gene is TRBJ1-2, the V gene TRBV6-5, with 8 bases that match TRBD1. The V segment lost 6 bases and the J segment 8 bases; nucleotides outside the gene matches: 8. The germline V gene encodes CDR1 MNHEY and CDR2 SVGAGI. There are 13 residues in the CDR3. The CDR3 here is CASSPTGGEGYTF. As DNA, the CDR3 is TGTGCCAGCAGCCCAACAGGGGGGGAAGGCTACACCTTC.

Remarks on this clone: Different DNA sequences within this sample yield the same CDR3. The chain carries TRBV19 and TRBJ2-1; D unclear. V dropped 3 bases and J dropped 3 bases, with 6 bases sitting between them. The germline V gene has CDR1 LNHDA and CDR2 SQIVND (reference sequence). The CDR3 consists of 13 residues. The DNA of the CDR3 is TGTGCCAGTAGTATCAGTAACTACAATGAGCAGTTCTTC. Translation gives CASSISNYNEQFF.

V and J are TRBV9 and TRBJ1-1; D gene uncertain. The CDR3 spans 14 residues. Germline V gene data show CDR1 as SGDLS and CDR2 as YYNGEE. Deletions cut 0 bases from V and 7 bases from J, with 13 bases between. CDR3 bases: TGTGCCAGCAGCGTAGAGGAGAGGGCTATTGAAGCTTTCTTT. It translates to CASSVEERAIEAFF. Full variable domain (missing parts from reference TRBV9 and TRBJ1-1): DSGVTQTPKHLITATGQRVTLRCSPRSGDLSVYWYQQSLDQGLQFLIQYYNGEERAKGNILERFSAQQFPDLHSELNLSSLELGDSALYFCASSVEERAIEAFFGQGTRLTVV.

The rearrangement uses TRBV7-2 and TRBJ2-7; 12 bases agree with TRBD2. CDR3 length equals 14 residues. Germline-derived CDR1 and CDR2 are SGHTA and FQGNSA. V lost 4 bases to trimming and J lost 7 bases; unmatched junction nucleotides: 5. The CDR3 DNA is TGTGCCAGCAGCTCTAGCGGGGGGGCTAAAGAGCAGTACTTC. This codes for CASSSSGGAKEQYF. The whole variable domain, filled in from reference TRBV7-2 and TRBJ2-7, reads GAGVSQSPSNKVTEKGKDVELRCDPISGHTALYWYRQSLGQGLEFLIYFQGNSAPDKSGLPSDRFSAERTGGSVSTLTIQRTQQEDSAVYLCASSSSGGAKEQYFGPGTRLTVT.

The gene calls are TRBV19 and TRBJ1-4; no reliable D call. Germline values: CDR1 LNHDA, CDR2 SQIVND (reference sequence). The length of the CDR3 is 15 residues. V dropped 5 bases and J dropped 7 bases, with 17 bases sitting between them. CDR3: CASSQLSGNSEKLFF. The CDR3 DNA sequence: TGTGCCAGTAGTCAACTGTCGGGGAACAGTGAAAAACTGTTTTTT.

This clone was seen a single time. The chain uses TRBV13 and TRBJ2-7; D ambiguous. Germline values: CDR1 PRHDT, CDR2 FYEKMQ (reference sequence). Trimming removed 2 bases at V and 2 bases at J, with 10 bases between. The CDR3 length is 14 residues. This chain's CDR3 is CASSLNGFAYEQYF. CDR3 nucleotides: TGTGCCAGCAGCTTAAACGGGTTCGCCTACGAGCAGTACTTC.

This clone has just one count. Distinct nucleotide sequences in the sample also encode this CDR3. The chain combines TRBV11-2 with TRBJ1-2, with 9 bases fitting TRBD1. J was trimmed by 4 bases and V by 5 bases; bases with no gene match: 2. The germline V gene encodes CDR1 SGHAT and CDR2 FQNNGV. The CDR3 has 13 amino acids. The CDR3 coding sequence is TGTGCCAGCAGCGTGGACAGGGGCTATGGCTACACCTTC. Translating it yields CASSVDRGYGYTF.

The chain couples TRBV6-5 to TRBJ2-7; maybe TRBD2 (5 bases). The CDR3 spans 15 residues. The V gene lost 6 bases and the J gene lost 0 bases, with 15 bases spanning the gap. From germline, CDR1 is MNHEY and CDR2 SVGAGI. The CDR3 reads CASSDYTGYSYEQYF. Written as DNA, the CDR3 is TGTGCCAGCAGCGATTATACGGGGTACTCCTACGAGCAGTACTTC.

The chain has TRBV6-1 and TRBJ1-3; D is possibly TRBD1 (6 bases). Germline V gene sequence: CDR1 MNHNS, CDR2 SASEGT. This CDR3 is 15 amino acids long. The V and J ends lost 1 base and 4 bases respectively, with 11 bases between them. CDR3 coding DNA: TGTGCCAGCAGTGAAGATCAAGGGGGAGGAAACACCATATATTTT. It translates to CASSEDQGGGNTIYF.

This rearrangement joins TRBV7-3 to TRBJ1-2; 8 bases are shared with TRBD1. Germline V gene sequence: CDR1 SGHTA, CDR2 FQGTGA. Trimming removed 3 bases from V and 4 bases from J; junction bases left unmatched: 1. This CDR3 has 13 residues. CDR3 protein: CASSLGQVYGYTF. In nucleotides, the CDR3 is TGTGCCAGCAGCTTGGGACAGGTCTATGGCTACACCTTC.

The rearrangement joins TRBV11-2 to TRBJ1-1; perhaps TRBD1 as D (5 bases). Germline V lookup: CDR1 SGHAT, CDR2 FQNNGV. Deletions cut 4 bases from V and 4 bases from J, with 10 bases between. The CDR3 extends over 13 amino acids. CDR3 sequence reads: CASSSPQGTEAFF. In DNA form, the CDR3 reads TGTGCCAGCAGCTCCCCCCAGGGCACTGAAGCTTTCTTT. Drawing the rest from reference TRBV11-2 and TRBJ1-1, the complete variable domain is EAGVAQSPRYKIIEKRQSVAFWCNPISGHATLYWYQQILGQGPKLLIQFQNNGVVDDSQLPKDRFSAERLKGVDSTLKIQPAKLEDSAVYLCASSSPQGTEAFFGQGTRLTVV.

V is TRBV5-1 and J is TRBJ1-3; D call uncertain. CDR1 and CDR2 from the germline V gene are SGHRS and YFSETQ. The length of the CDR3 is 14 residues. Deletions cut 0 bases from V and 3 bases from J, with 7 bases between. The CDR3 is CASSLGGGGNTIYF. CDR3 bases: TGCGCCAGCAGCTTGGGGGGAGGTGGAAACACCATATATTTT.

The chain uses TRBV18 and TRBJ1-4; 7 bases align to TRBD1. Losses at the gene ends were 3 bases for V and 8 bases for J; bases not matched to a gene: 12. This CDR3 has 16 amino acids. In germline, CDR1 is KGHSH, CDR2 LQKENI. As DNA, the CDR3 is TGTGCCAGCTCACCCCTATCGACAGGGTTCGGCGAAAAACTGTTTTTT. Residues: CASSPLSTGFGEKLFF.

The rearrangement links TRBV9 to TRBJ2-2; D possibly corresponds to TRBD2 (7 bases). Per the germline V gene, CDR1 is SGDLS and CDR2 is YYNGEE. Between the trimmed V and J ends, which lost 4 bases and 0 bases, there was a span of 25 bases. This CDR3 is 20 amino acids long. The DNA of the CDR3 is TGTGCCAGCAGCCCGAGTAGGGGGGGGTGGAACACCGCGAACACCGGGGAGCTGTTTTTT. Translating it yields CASSPSRGGWNTANTGELFF.

Details on this clone: The junction departs from the called germline gene at one end, perhaps through a read error. The J gene is TRBJ2-2, the V gene TRBV2, with 9 bases lining up with TRBD1. The length of the CDR3 is 14 residues. The V gene's germline CDR1 is SNHLY and CDR2 FYNNEI. The CDR3 nucleotides are TGTGCCAGCGGTGAACAGGGGGCTATCGGGGAGCTGTTTTTT. Translation: CASGEQGAIGELFF.

The J gene is TRBJ1-1, the V gene TRBV5-1, with D possibly matching TRBD1 (6 bases). V lost 5 bases, J lost 8 bases, and 19 bases lay in between. The CDR3 has 14 amino acids. Germline CDR1 is SGHRS and CDR2 is YFSETQ. CDR3 coding DNA: TGCGCCAGCAGACTGGCGGGGGCTGAGGGAGAAGCTTTCTTT. It codes for CASRLAGAEGEAFF.

The gene calls are TRBV7-2 and TRBJ1-3; D is perhaps TRBD1 (5 bases). Trimming took off 5 bases at V and 3 bases at J, with 14 bases between the two ends. The CDR3 has 15 amino acids. Germline V lookup: CDR1 SGHTA, CDR2 FQGNSA. Written as DNA, the CDR3 is TGTGCCAGCAGCGAAGCGCGGGGCAGTGGAAACACCATATATTTT. Amino acids: CASSEARGSGNTIYF.

The chain is built from TRBV23-1 and TRBJ2-2, with a weak D call TRBD2 (6 bases). TRBV23-1 is flagged as an ORF with uncertain function. The CDR3 length is 17 residues. V lost 1 base to trimming and J lost 3 bases, with 15 bases between them. In nucleotides, the CDR3 is TGCGCCAGCAGTCAATTCGTCTTAGGGGAGGACACCGGGGAGCTGTTTTTT. Its protein is CASSQFVLGEDTGELFF.

CDR3 in DNA: TGTGCCAGCAGTTACTCGGCAGGGGTTGCGCACGAGCAGTACTTC. This translates into CASSYSAGVAHEQYF. The J gene is TRBJ2-7, the V gene TRBV6-5; a weak D match, TRBD1 (6 bases). The CDR3 covers 15 residues. Trimming stripped 0 bases from V and 5 bases from J, with 14 bases between. The germline CDR1 and CDR2 sequences are MNHEY and SVGAGI.

J is TRBJ2-5 and V is TRBV7-6; D may be TRBD2 (5 bases). V lost 11 bases and J lost 4, with 8 bases in between. From germline, CDR1 is SGHVS and CDR2 FNYEAQ. The CDR3 length is 10 residues. The CDR3 sequence: CAGGRETQYF. The CDR3 bases are TGTGCCGGAGGAAGAGAGACCCAGTACTTC.

This clone was recorded only once. The genes are TRBV10-3 and TRBJ2-3; possible D gene TRBD1, 5 bases. The CDR3 covers 14 residues. Per the germline V gene, CDR1 is ENHRY and CDR2 is SYGVKD. V was pared by 0 bases and J by 3 bases, with 7 bases between. In nucleotides, the CDR3 is TGTGCCATCAGTGAGTCAGGGGCTACAGATACGCAGTATTTT. Amino acids: CAISESGATDTQYF.

J is TRBJ2-1 and V is TRBV7-2; TRBD1 matches at 7 bases. Germline trimming cut 5 bases from V and 9 bases from J; bases unmatched to any gene: 7. The germline V gene encodes CDR1 SGHTA and CDR2 FQGNSA. CDR3 length equals 13 residues. This chain's CDR3 is CASSNYRGGEQFF. The CDR3 DNA is TGTGCCAGCAGCAATTACAGGGGCGGTGAGCAGTTCTTC. Filled out from reference TRBV7-2 and TRBJ2-1, the complete variable domain reads GAGVSQSPSNKVTEKGKDVELRCDPISGHTALYWYRQSLGQGLEFLIYFQGNSAPDKSGLPSDRFSAERTGGSVSTLTIQRTQQEDSAVYLCASSNYRGGEQFFGPGTRLTVL.

There are a few counts of this clone. The chain joins TRBV14 to TRBJ2-7, with TRBD1 identical over 7 bases. Germline values: CDR1 SGHDN, CDR2 FVKESK. The CDR3 sequence is 12 residues long. V shed 5 bases, J shed 7 bases, and the junction held 5 bases outside the gene matches. The CDR3 protein is CASSTRQGEQYF. Written as DNA, the CDR3 is TGTGCCAGCAGCACTCGACAGGGAGAGCAGTACTTC.

The V and J genes are TRBV5-1 and TRBJ1-2; D is unresolved. Trimming shortened V by 4 bases and J by 8 bases, and 12 bases separated the two germline ends. The CDR3 covers 12 residues. Looked up from germline, CDR1 is SGHRS and CDR2 is YFSETQ. The CDR3 protein is CASSGGSLGYTF. CDR3 DNA sequence: TGCGCCAGCAGCGGCGGGTCCCTGGGCTACACCTTC.

This clone was detected only once. Other nucleotide sequences in the sample specify the same CDR3. This chain connects TRBV19 to TRBJ1-5; the D gene is possibly TRBD1 (6 bases). The V end lost 2 bases, the J end lost 7 bases, and 9 bases lay between the germline ends. Germline CDR1 reads LNHDA; CDR2 reads SQIVND (reference sequence). The CDR3 runs to 13 residues. The CDR3: CASSIQGRQPQHF. CDR3 DNA sequence: TGTGCCAGTAGTATACAGGGGCGACAGCCCCAGCATTTT.

The chain couples TRBV19 to TRBJ2-7; D perhaps matches TRBD2 (5 bases). The CDR3 loop spans 14 amino acids. Germline V lookup: CDR1 LNHDA, CDR2 SQIVND (reference sequence). Between the trimmed V and J ends, which lost 3 bases and 6 bases, there was a span of 15 bases. The CDR3 DNA is TGTGCCAGTAGTATTACGGCGGGCCGGGGCGAGCAGTACTTC. It specifies CASSITAGRGEQYF.

The chain employs TRBV7-2 and TRBJ1-1; TRBD1 is a possible D gene (5 bases). The CDR3 runs to 16 residues. Trimming removed 3 bases at V and 1 base at J, with 15 bases between. Germline lookup yields CDR1 SGHTA and CDR2 FQGNSA. CDR3 region: CASSFWPGPGNTEAFF. CDR3 coding DNA: TGTGCCAGCAGCTTTTGGCCAGGGCCCGGGAACACTGAAGCTTTCTTT.